Each of the 14 T cell receptor beta chains below was sequenced from the same sample in a study of T cell responses to AZD1222 COVID-19 vaccine. Produced via immunoSEQ multiplex PCR; TCRdb's table is partial and in-frame only. The repertoire consists of 150,000 or so clones, with 85% to 95% occurring once and the leading ten covering 1.3% to 1.5%. The sequencing here drew on peripheral blood, taken on day 0 of AZD1222 vaccination. The source of these receptors is an adult in good health.

This clone appeared a single time. This chain connects TRBV7-2 to TRBJ2-7, with 9 positions matching TRBD1. Germline assignment: CDR1 SGHTA and CDR2 FQGNSA. V was pared by 4 bases and J by 2 bases, with 9 bases of the junction left unmatched. The CDR3 totals 16 residues. The CDR3 DNA reads as TGTGCCAGCAGCTCAGGGTCGACAGGGGGGACCTACGAGCAGTACTTC. This codes for CASSSGSTGGTYEQYF.

This sequence joins TRBV10-2 and TRBJ2-7; TRBD2 aligns across 8 bases. From germline, CDR1 is WSHSY and CDR2 SAAADI. This CDR3 has 15 amino acids. V trimming: 4 bases; J trimming: 6 bases; junction bases outside the gene matches: 11. The CDR3 reads CASSVTSAETCEQYF. Here the CDR3 DNA reads TGCGCCAGCAGTGTGACTAGCGCTGAAACCTGCGAGCAGTACTTC.

This chain links TRBV6-5 with TRBJ1-1; D is undetermined. V lost 7 bases and J lost 8, with 14 bases in between. The CDR3 is 12 amino acids. CDR1 is MNHEY, CDR2 SVGAGI, per germline. The chain's CDR3 is CASTRVISEAFF. The DNA for the CDR3 is TGTGCCAGCACAAGGGTGATTTCAGAAGCTTTCTTT.

V is TRBV10-3 and J is TRBJ1-6, with 7 bases fitting TRBD1. Trimming removed 10 bases from V and 9 bases from J; junction bases left unmatched: 12. This CDR3 has 14 amino acids. CDR1 is ENHRY, CDR2 SYGVKD, per germline. CDR3 residues: CATQPDRASSPLHF. DNA of the CDR3: TGTGCCACCCAGCCCGACAGGGCTAGTTCACCCCTCCACTTT.

V gene TRBV11-2 combines with J gene TRBJ1-1; D may be TRBD1 (5 bases). The CDR3 contains 11 residues. Germline values: CDR1 SGHAT, CDR2 FQNNGV. Trimming removed 4 bases from V and 10 bases from J, with 10 bases in between. For the CDR3, the DNA is TGTGCCAGCAGCTCCTCGGGGGGAGCTTTCTTT. This codes for CASSSSGGAFF.

The chain has TRBV11-2 and TRBJ2-1, with TRBD1 matching 8 bases. CDR3 length equals 14 residues. Per the germline V gene, CDR1 is SGHAT and CDR2 is FQNNGV. The V segment lost 5 bases and the J segment 5 bases; nucleotides outside the gene matches: 5. The CDR3 is CASSRPGQDNEQFF. The CDR3 DNA reads as TGTGCCAGCAGCCGACCGGGACAGGACAATGAGCAGTTCTTC. Variable domain in full (rest from reference TRBV11-2 and TRBJ2-1): EAGVAQSPRYKIIEKRQSVAFWCNPISGHATLYWYQQILGQGPKLLIQFQNNGVVDDSQLPKDRFSAERLKGVDSTLKIQPAKLEDSAVYLCASSRPGQDNEQFFGPGTRLTVL.

The chain combines TRBV19 with TRBJ1-1; D remains unclear. This CDR3 has 13 residues. Germline assignment: CDR1 LNHDA and CDR2 SQIVND (reference sequence). V was pared by 1 base and J by 4 bases, with 7 bases between. This chain's CDR3 is CASSIASTTEAFF. The DNA of the CDR3 is TGTGCCAGTAGTATAGCTTCTACCACTGAAGCTTTCTTT.

The chain joins TRBV2 to TRBJ2-5; the D gene is possibly TRBD2 (6 bases). V lost 0 bases, J lost 0 bases, and 14 bases lay in between. The CDR3 is 17 residues long. Germline V gene lookup returns CDR1 SNHLY and CDR2 FYNNEI. The CDR3: CASSEAPLASYQETQYF. The CDR3 nucleotides are TGTGCCAGCAGTGAAGCACCCCTAGCGAGTTACCAAGAGACCCAGTACTTC.

The chain carries TRBV7-2 and TRBJ2-7, with 9 positions matching TRBD2. Per the germline V gene, CDR1 is SGHTA and CDR2 is FQGNSA. The CDR3 covers 14 residues. With 8 bases clipped from V and 2 bases from J, the junction kept 7 bases outside the gene matches. Written as DNA, the CDR3 is TGTGCCAGCCGCCTAGCGGGATCCCCCTACGAGCAGTACTTC. This codes for CASRLAGSPYEQYF.

This chain joins TRBV14 and TRBJ1-2, with D possibly TRBD1 on 5 matching bases. The CDR3 extends over 16 amino acids. CDR1 SGHDN and CDR2 FVKESK come from the germline V gene. The V end lost 3 bases, the J end lost 8 bases, and 22 bases lay between the germline ends. The CDR3 sequence: CASSHYRAGRERGYTF. CDR3 bases: TGTGCCAGCAGCCACTACCGGGCGGGCAGGGAAAGGGGCTACACCTTC.

V gene TRBV25-1 combines with J gene TRBJ1-6, with D perhaps TRBD1 (6 bases). The V end lost 10 bases, the J end lost 7 bases, and 14 bases lay between the germline ends. CDR1 and CDR2 (germline): MGHDK, SYGVNS. The CDR3 contains 13 residues. The CDR3 here is CATSLGGNSPLHF. The DNA for the CDR3 is TGTGCCACATCGTTAGGGGGGAATTCACCCCTCCACTTT.

V and J are TRBV6-5 and TRBJ1-2; tentative D call: TRBD1 (6 bases). This CDR3 is 13 amino acids long. Germline loops: CDR1 MNHEY, CDR2 SVGAGI. The V end was cut by 1 base, the J end by 8 bases, with 11 bases between. The CDR3 bases are TGTGCCAGCAGTTACTGGCAAGGGGGGGGCTACACCTTC. Protein product: CASSYWQGGGYTF.

The rearrangement uses TRBV27 and TRBJ2-3, with D maybe TRBD1 (6 bases). CDR3 length: 14 residues. Trimming shortened V by 3 bases and J by 5 bases, and 12 bases separated the two germline ends. Per germline, CDR1 MNHEY and CDR2 SMNVEV (reference sequence). DNA of the CDR3: TGTGCCAGCAGTTTTCCAGGGGCGGAAGATACGCAGTATTTT. Protein product: CASSFPGAEDTQYF.

The gene calls are TRBV19 and TRBJ1-1; a weak D match, TRBD1 (5 bases). Trimming cost V 5 bases and J 4 bases, with 14 bases left between them. The CDR3 length is 14 residues. Germline lookup yields CDR1 LNHDA and CDR2 SQIVND (reference sequence). As DNA, the CDR3 is TGTGCCAGTAGTTCCAGGGTAGGGACCACTGAAGCTTTCTTT. It translates to CASSSRVGTTEAFF.